This entry is about one TCR beta chain. Produced via immunoSEQ multiplex PCR; TCRdb's table is partial and in-frame only. The profile shows some 87,000 clones, just under 95% of them singletons. The data belong to a study of technical replicates of blood from a handful of donors. From germline, CDR1 is SGHTA and CDR2 FQGNSA. V lost 5 bases to trimming and J lost 1 base, with 12 bases between them. CDR3 size: 16 residues. The chain has TRBV7-2 and TRBJ2-6, with D perhaps matching TRBD2 (7 bases). The receptor was derived from a human donor in good health. Input material: T cells isolated from PBMCs. The CDR3 spells CASSREGGSGANVLTF. DNA of the CDR3: TGTGCCAGCAGCCGCGAGGGGGGGTCTGGGGCCAACGTCCTGACTTTC.